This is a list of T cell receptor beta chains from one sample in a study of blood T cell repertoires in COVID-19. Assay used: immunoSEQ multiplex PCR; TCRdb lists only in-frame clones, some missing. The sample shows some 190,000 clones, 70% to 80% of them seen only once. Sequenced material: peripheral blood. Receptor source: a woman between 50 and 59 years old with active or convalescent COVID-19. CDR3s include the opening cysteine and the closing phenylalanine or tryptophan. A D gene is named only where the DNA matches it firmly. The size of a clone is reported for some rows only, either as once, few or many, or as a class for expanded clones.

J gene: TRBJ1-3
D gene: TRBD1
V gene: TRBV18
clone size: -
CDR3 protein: CASSRGNTRGSGNTIYF
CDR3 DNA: TGTGCCAGCTCCAGGGGGAACACTCGGGGCTCTGGAAACACCATATATTTT

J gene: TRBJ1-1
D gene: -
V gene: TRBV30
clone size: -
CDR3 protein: CAWSLTVNTEAFF
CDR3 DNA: TGTGCCTGGAGTTTAACAGTGAACACTGAAGCTTTCTTT

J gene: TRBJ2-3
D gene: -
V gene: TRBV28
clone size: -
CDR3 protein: CASKTGFSTDTQYF
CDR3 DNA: TGTGCCAGCAAGACGGGGTTTAGCACAGATACGCAGTATTTT

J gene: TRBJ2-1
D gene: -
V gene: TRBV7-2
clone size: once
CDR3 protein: CASSPPQGPSNEQFF
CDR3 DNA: TGTGCCAGCAGCCCCCCCCAGGGCCCTTCCAATGAGCAGTTCTTC

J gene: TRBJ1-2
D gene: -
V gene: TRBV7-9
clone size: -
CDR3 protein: CASSLSEEIYGYTF
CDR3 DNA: TGTGCCAGCAGCTTGAGCGAAGAGATCTATGGCTACACCTTC

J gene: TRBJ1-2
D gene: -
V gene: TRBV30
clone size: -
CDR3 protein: CAWSGAYGYTF
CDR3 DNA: TGTGCCTGGAGTGGGGCCTATGGCTACACCTTC

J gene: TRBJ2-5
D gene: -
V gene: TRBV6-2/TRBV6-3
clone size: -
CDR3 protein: CASSNPHYAQETQYF
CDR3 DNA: TGTGCCAGCAGTAACCCCCACTACGCCCAAGAGACCCAGTACTTC

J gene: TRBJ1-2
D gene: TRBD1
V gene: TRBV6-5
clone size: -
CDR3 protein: CASSRTGWNGYTF
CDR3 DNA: TGTGCCAGCAGTCGGACAGGGTGGAACGGCTACACCTTC

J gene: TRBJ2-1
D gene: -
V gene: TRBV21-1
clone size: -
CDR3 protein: CASSPREFF
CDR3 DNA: TGTGCCAGCAGCCCTCGGGAGTTCTTC

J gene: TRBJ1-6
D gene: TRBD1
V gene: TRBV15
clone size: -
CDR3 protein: CATSSGQGSYNSPLHF
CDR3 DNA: TGTGCCACCAGCAGTGGACAGGGCAGCTATAATTCACCCCTCCACTTT

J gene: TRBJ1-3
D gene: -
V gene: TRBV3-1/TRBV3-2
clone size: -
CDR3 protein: CASSRGKGDSGNTIYF
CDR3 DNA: TGTGCCAGCAGCCGAGGGAAGGGAGACTCTGGAAACACCATATATTTT

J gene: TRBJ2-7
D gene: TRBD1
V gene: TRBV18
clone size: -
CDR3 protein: CASSPGQGLSYEQYF
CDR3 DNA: TGTGCCAGCTCACCCGGACAGGGTCTCTCCTACGAGCAGTACTTC

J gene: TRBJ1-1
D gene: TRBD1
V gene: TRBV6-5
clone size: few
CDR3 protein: CASSYDGTGVTEAFF
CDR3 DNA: TGTGCCAGCAGTTATGACGGGACAGGTGTCACTGAAGCTTTCTTT

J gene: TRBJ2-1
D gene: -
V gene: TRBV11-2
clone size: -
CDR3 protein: CASSLWEGVAGYNEQFF
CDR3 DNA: TGTGCCAGCAGCTTATGGGAGGGGGTAGCCGGTTACAATGAGCAGTTCTTC

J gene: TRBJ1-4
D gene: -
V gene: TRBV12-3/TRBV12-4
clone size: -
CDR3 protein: CASRRTVNEKLFF
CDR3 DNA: TGTGCCAGCAGGAGGACAGTAAATGAAAAACTGTTTTTT

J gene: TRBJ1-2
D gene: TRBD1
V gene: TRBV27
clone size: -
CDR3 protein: CASSNLPGQDVGYTF
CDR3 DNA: TGTGCCAGCAGTAATCTCCCGGGACAGGACGTCGGCTACACCTTC

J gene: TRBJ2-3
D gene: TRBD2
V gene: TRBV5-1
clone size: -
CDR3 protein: CASRQLASSTDTQYF
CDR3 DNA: TGCGCCAGCAGACAACTAGCGTCCAGCACAGATACGCAGTATTTT

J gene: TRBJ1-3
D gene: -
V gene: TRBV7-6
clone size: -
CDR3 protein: CASSLDGGGGNTIYF
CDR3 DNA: TGTGCCAGCAGCTTAGATGGGGGGGGAGGAAACACCATATATTTT

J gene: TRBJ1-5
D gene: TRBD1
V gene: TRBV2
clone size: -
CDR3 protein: CASTPGTVQPQHF
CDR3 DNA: TGTGCCAGCACTCCCGGGACAGTTCAGCCCCAGCATTTT

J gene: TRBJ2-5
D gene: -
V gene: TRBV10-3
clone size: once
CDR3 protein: CAISESVDSQETQYF
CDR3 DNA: TGTGCCATCAGTGAGTCTGTGGACTCACAAGAGACCCAGTACTTC

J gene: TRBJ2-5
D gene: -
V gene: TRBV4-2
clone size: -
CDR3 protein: CASSQLSLAGTQYF
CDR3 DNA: TGTGCCAGCAGCCAATTGTCTCTGGCTGGGACCCAGTACTTC

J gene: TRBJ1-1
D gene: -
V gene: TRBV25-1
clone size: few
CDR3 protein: CASIQGGGTEAFF
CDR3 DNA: TGTGCCAGCATCCAAGGGGGTGGCACTGAAGCTTTCTTT

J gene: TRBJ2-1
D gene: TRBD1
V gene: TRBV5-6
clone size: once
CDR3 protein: CASSRAGTGVNNEQFF
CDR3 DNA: TGTGCCAGCAGCCGAGCCGGGACAGGGGTCAACAATGAGCAGTTCTTC

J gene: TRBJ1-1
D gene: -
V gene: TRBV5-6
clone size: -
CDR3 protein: CASSSGNTEAFF
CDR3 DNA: TGTGCCAGCAGCTCAGGTAACACTGAAGCTTTCTTT

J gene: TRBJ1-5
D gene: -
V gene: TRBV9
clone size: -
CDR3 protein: CASSPGQVGNQPQHF
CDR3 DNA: TGTGCCAGCAGCCCAGGACAAGTAGGCAATCAGCCCCAGCATTTT

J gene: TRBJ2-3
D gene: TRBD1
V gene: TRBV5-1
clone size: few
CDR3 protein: CASSGQGTDTQYF
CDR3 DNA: TGCGCCAGCTCTGGACAGGGCACAGATACGCAGTATTTT

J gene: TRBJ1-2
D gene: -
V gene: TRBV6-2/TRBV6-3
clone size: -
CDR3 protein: CASSSIQGLDGYTF
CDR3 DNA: TGTGCCAGCAGTTCGATACAGGGTTTGGATGGCTACACCTTC

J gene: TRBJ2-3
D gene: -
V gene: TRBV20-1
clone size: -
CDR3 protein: CSASPDTGPDTQYF
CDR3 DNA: TGCAGTGCTAGTCCGGACACAGGACCAGATACGCAGTATTTT

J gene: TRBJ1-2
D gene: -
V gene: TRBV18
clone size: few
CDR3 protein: CASSPLGAENYGYTF
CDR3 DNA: TGTGCCAGCTCACCGCTTGGGGCTGAGAACTATGGCTACACCTTC

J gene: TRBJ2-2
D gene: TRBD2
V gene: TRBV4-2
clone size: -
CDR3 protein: CASSQEWRLAGPGELFF
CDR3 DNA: TGTGCCAGCAGCCAAGAATGGAGGCTAGCGGGGCCCGGGGAGCTGTTTTTT

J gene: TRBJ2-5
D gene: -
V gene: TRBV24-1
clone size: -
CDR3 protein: CATSDQYQETQYF
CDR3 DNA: TGTGCCACCAGTGATCAGTACCAAGAGACCCAGTACTTC

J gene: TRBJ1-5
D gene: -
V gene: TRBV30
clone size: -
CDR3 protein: CAWSDDRDNQPQHF
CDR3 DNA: TGTGCCTGGAGTGACGACAGAGACAATCAGCCCCAGCATTTT

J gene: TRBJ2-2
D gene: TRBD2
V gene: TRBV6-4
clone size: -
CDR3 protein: CASSSGLAHTGELFF
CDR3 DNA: TGTGCCAGCAGTTCGGGACTAGCGCACACCGGGGAGCTGTTTTTT

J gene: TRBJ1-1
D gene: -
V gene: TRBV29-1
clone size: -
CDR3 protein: CSVNTRQSNTEAFF
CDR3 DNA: TGCAGCGTTAACACGAGACAGTCGAACACTGAAGCTTTCTTT

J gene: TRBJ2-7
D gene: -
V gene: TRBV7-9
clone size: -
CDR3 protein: CASSPRGGRSSYEQYF
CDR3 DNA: TGTGCCAGCAGCCCCCGAGGGGGAAGGAGCTCCTACGAGCAGTACTTC

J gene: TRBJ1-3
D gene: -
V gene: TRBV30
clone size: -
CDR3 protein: CAWNFVTSGNTIYF
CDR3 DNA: TGTGCCTGGAACTTTGTTACCTCTGGAAACACCATATATTTT

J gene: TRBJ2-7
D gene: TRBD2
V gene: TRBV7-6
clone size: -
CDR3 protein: CASSLLASGGLGYEQYF
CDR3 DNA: TGTGCCAGCAGCTTATTGGCTAGCGGGGGCCTGGGCTACGAGCAGTACTTC

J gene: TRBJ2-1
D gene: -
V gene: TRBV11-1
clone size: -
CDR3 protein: CASSPTRGTAEQFF
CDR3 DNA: TGTGCCAGCAGCCCCACTCGCGGGACGGCCGAGCAGTTCTTC

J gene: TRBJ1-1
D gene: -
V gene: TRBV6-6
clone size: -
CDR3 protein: CASSYGGQNTEAFF
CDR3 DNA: TGTGCCAGCAGTTACGGGGGACAGAACACTGAAGCTTTCTTT

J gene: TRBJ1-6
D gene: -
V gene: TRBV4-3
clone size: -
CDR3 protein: CASSQDRAGAPLHF
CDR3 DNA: TGCGCCAGCAGCCAAGACAGGGCAGGTGCACCCCTCCACTTT

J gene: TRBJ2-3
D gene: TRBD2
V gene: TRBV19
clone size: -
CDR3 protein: CASRRTSGSGDTQYF
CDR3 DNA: TGTGCCAGCCGCAGGACTAGCGGGAGTGGAGATACGCAGTATTTT

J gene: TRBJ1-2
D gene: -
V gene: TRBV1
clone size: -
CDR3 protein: CTSSHPPWGRGDYGYTF
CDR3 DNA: TGCACCAGCAGCCATCCCCCCTGGGGCAGGGGGGACTATGGCTACACCTTC

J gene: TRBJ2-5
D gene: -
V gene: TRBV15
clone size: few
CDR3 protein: CATSRPLAIGETQYF
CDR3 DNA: TGTGCCACCAGCAGGCCTTTAGCTATCGGGGAGACCCAGTACTTC

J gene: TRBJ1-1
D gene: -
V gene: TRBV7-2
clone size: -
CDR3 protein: CASSSPLGVAGNTEAFF
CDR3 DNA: TGTGCCAGCAGCTCCCCCCTTGGGGTAGCGGGGAACACTGAAGCTTTCTTT

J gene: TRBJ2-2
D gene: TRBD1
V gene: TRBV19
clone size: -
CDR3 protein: CASATGVLGELFF
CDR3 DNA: TGTGCCAGTGCAACAGGGGTCTTGGGGGAGCTGTTTTTT

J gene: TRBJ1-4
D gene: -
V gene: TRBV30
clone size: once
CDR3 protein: CAWSAPWGGSNEKLFF
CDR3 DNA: TGTGCCTGGAGTGCCCCTTGGGGGGGTTCTAATGAAAAACTGTTTTTT

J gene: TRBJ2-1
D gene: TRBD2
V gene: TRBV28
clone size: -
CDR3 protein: CASSFGTSGRPSSYNEQFF
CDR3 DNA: TGTGCCAGCAGTTTTGGGACTAGCGGGAGGCCGAGCTCCTACAATGAGCAGTTCTTC

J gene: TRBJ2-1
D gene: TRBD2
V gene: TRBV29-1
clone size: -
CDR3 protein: CSVETPSGRVNEQFF
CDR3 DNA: TGCAGCGTTGAGACCCCTAGCGGGAGGGTGAATGAGCAGTTCTTC

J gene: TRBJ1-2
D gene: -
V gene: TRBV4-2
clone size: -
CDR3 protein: CASSQEFPPDTGGYTF
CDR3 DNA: TGTGCCAGCAGCCAAGAATTTCCGCCTGACACGGGAGGCTACACCTTC